These 6 T cell receptor beta chains were sequenced from one sample in a study of blood T cell repertoires in COVID-19. Sequencing used immunoSEQ multiplex PCR; TCRdb keeps in-frame clones, though not all of them. The data contain approximately 170,000 clones, 70% to 90% of them singletons. The sequencing input was peripheral blood. These receptors originate from a woman of 80 years or more with COVID-19, enrolled during active disease.

V gene TRBV25-1 combines with J gene TRBJ2-7; TRBD1 is a possible D gene (5 bases). The CDR3 covers 12 residues. V lost 6 bases to trimming and J lost 0 bases, with 6 bases between them. Per the germline V gene, CDR1 is MGHDK and CDR2 is SYGVNS. The CDR3 DNA reads as TGTGCCAGCAGGACAGACTCCTACGAGCAGTACTTC. It specifies CASRTDSYEQYF.

This sequence joins TRBV6-6 and TRBJ2-3; D might be TRBD2 (5 bases). The ends were cut back, 7 bases at V and 3 bases at J, with 17 bases in the middle. Germline CDR1 and CDR2: MNHNY and SVGAGI (reference sequence). The CDR3 length is 15 residues. The CDR3 protein is CASTASPGETDTQYF. The CDR3 coding sequence is TGTGCCAGCACCGCCTCCCCCGGGGAGACAGATACGCAGTATTTT.

The chain recombines TRBV7-8 with TRBJ2-3; D might be TRBD2 (6 bases). The V end lost 1 base, the J end lost 2 bases, and 19 bases lay between the germline ends. Germline CDR1 and CDR2: SGHVS and FQNEAQ. The CDR3 extends over 18 amino acids. The CDR3 spells CASSLVGRSGASTDTQYF. In nucleotides, the CDR3 is TGTGCCAGCAGCTTAGTTGGCCGTAGCGGAGCCTCCACAGATACGCAGTATTTT.

DNA of the CDR3: TGTGCCAGTAGTACTCGACTTCCTTTAGGCGGGGAGCTGTTTTTT. Protein: CASSTRLPLGGELFF. The chain links TRBV19 to TRBJ2-2; D gene unclear. V lost 4 bases and J 7 bases, leaving 16 bases between the germline ends. Germline values: CDR1 LNHDA, CDR2 SQIVND (reference sequence). This CDR3 has 15 amino acids.

The chain recombines TRBV7-8 with TRBJ1-1, with D perhaps matching TRBD1 (5 bases). The CDR3 has 14 residues. V was clipped by 1 base and J by 3 bases, with 9 bases between them. Germline-derived CDR1 and CDR2 are SGHVS and FQNEAQ. The CDR3 region is CASSLEAGYTEAFF. CDR3 in DNA: TGTGCCAGCAGCTTAGAGGCAGGGTACACTGAAGCTTTCTTT.

The DNA for the CDR3 is TGTGCCAGCAGTGACAGGGGTCAGCCCCAGCATTTT. Its protein is CASSDRGQPQHF. This chain connects TRBV2 to TRBJ1-5; weak D call: TRBD1 (6 bases). This CDR3 contains 12 residues. Germline CDR1 SNHLY, CDR2 FYNNEI. V was cut by 3 bases and J by 6 bases, with 6 bases left in between.